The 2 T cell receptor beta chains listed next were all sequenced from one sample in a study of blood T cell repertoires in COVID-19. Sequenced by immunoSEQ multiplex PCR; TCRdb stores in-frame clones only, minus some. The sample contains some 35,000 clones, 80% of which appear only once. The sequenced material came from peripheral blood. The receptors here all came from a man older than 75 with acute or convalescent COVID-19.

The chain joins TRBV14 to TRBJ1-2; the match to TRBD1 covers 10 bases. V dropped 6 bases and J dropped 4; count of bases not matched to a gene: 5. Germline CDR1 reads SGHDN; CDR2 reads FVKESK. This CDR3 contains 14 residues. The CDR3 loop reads CASRRTGGIYGYTF. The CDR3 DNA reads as TGTGCCAGCAGGCGGACAGGGGGGATCTATGGCTACACCTTC.

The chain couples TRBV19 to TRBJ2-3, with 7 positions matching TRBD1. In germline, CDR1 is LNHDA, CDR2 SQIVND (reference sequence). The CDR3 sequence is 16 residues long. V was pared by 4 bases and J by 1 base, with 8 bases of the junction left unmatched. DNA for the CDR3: TGTGCCAGTAGTAGCCGTGGGGACAGACGCACAGATACGCAGTATTTT. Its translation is CASSSRGDRRTDTQYF.